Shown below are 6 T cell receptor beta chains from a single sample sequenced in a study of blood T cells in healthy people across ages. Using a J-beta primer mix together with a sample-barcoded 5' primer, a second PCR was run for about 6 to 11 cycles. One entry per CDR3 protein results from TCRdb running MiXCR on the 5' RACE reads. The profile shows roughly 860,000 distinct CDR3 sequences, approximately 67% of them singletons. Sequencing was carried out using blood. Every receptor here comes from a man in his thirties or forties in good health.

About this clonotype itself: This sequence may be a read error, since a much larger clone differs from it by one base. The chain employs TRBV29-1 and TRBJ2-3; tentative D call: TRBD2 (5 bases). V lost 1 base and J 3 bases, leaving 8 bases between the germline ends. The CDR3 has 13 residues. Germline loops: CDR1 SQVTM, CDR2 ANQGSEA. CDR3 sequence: CSVEAGSTDTQYF. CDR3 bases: TGCAGCGTTGAAGCGGGAAGTACAGATACGCAGTATTTT.

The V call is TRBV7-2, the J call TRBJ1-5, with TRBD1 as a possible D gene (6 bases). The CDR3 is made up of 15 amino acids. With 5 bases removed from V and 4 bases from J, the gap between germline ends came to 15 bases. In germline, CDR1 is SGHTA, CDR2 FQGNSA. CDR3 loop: CASSIRGHPNQPQHF. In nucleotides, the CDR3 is TGTGCCAGCAGCATCCGGGGACACCCAAATCAGCCCCAGCATTTT.

The CDR3 loop reads CSAADRGLTEAFF. The CDR3 coding sequence is TGCAGTGCTGCGGACAGGGGATTAACTGAAGCTTTCTTT. V is TRBV20-1 and J is TRBJ1-1, with 9 bases that match TRBD1. The V gene's germline CDR1 is DFQATT and CDR2 SNEGSKA (reference sequence). The CDR3 totals 13 residues. V lost 5 bases to trimming and J lost 5 bases; unmatched junction nucleotides: 6.

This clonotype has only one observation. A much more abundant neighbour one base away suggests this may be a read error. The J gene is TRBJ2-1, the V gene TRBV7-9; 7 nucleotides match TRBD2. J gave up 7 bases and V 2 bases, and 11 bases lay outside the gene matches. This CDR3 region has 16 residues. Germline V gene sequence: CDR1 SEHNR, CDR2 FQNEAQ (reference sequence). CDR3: CASSLSRLADLNEQFF. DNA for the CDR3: TGTGCCAGCAGCTTATCCCGGCTAGCGGATCTTAATGAGCAGTTCTTC.

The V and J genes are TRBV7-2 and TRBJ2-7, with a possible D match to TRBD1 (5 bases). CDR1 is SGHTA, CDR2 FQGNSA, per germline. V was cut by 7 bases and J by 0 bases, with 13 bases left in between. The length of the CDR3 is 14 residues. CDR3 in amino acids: CASTVPQGSYEQYF. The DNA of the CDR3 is TGTGCCAGCACCGTACCCCAGGGCTCCTACGAGCAGTACTTC.

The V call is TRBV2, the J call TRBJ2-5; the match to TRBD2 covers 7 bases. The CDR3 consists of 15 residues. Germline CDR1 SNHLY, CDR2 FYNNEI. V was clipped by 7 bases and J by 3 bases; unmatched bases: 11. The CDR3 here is CASKRDYGGKETQYF. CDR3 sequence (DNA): TGTGCCAGCAAACGGGACTACGGGGGAAAAGAGACCCAGTACTTC.